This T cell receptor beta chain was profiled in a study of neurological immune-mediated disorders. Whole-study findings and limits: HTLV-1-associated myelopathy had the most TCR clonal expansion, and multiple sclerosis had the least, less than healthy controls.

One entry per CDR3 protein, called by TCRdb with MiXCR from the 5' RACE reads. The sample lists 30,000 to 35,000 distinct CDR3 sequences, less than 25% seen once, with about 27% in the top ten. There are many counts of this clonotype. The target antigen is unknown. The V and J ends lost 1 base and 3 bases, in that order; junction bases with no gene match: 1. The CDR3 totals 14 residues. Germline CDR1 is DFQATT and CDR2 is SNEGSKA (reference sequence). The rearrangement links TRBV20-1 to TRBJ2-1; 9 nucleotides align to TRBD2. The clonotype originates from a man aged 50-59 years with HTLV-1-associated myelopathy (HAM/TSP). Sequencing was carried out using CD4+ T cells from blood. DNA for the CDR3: TGCAGTGCTAGAGCTAGCGGGATCTACAATGAGCAGTTCTTC. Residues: CSARASGIYNEQFF.